This is a list of T cell receptor beta chains from one sample in a study of graft-versus-host responses after intestinal transplantation. Libraries were prepared by immunoSEQ multiplex PCR; TCRdb keeps only in-frame clonotypes and omits some of them. This sample has around 93,000 clones; 75% to 95% occur once, and the top ten carry 5% to 6.5%. Their specific antigens are unknown. The material was unstimulated CD8+ T cells sorted from spleen or lymph node cells, obtained before intestinal transplant. All receptors come from a human donor who received an intestinal transplant. CDR3s include the opening cysteine and the closing phenylalanine or tryptophan. The D gene is left open where the match is weak. Clone size is given for some rows only: seen once, a few or many times, or a class if the clone is expanded.

J gene: TRBJ2-3; clone size: once; V gene: TRBV27; D gene: TRBD2; CDR3 protein: CASSINLGGADTQYF; CDR3 DNA: TGTGCCAGCAGTATCAACCTGGGAGGGGCAGATACGCAGTATTTT
J gene: TRBJ2-1; clone size: NA; V gene: TRBV29-1; D gene: TRBD1; CDR3 protein: CSGDRGSPNEQFF; CDR3 DNA: TGCAGCGGGGACAGGGGGAGTCCCAATGAGCAGTTCTTC
J gene: TRBJ2-4; clone size: NA; V gene: TRBV27; D gene: NA; CDR3 protein: CASSLSKAGGLNIQYF; CDR3 DNA: TGTGCCAGCAGTTTATCGAAGGCAGGGGGGCTAAACATTCAGTACTTC
J gene: TRBJ1-6; clone size: NA; V gene: TRBV9; D gene: NA; CDR3 protein: CASSPGGSNNSPLHF; CDR3 DNA: TGTGCCAGCAGCCCCGGGGGGTCGAATAATTCACCCCTCCACTTT
J gene: TRBJ2-7; clone size: once; V gene: TRBV28; D gene: TRBD2; CDR3 protein: CASSWGGGGWRYEQYF; CDR3 DNA: TGTGCCAGCAGTTGGGGCGGGGGGGGGTGGCGGTACGAGCAGTACTTC
J gene: TRBJ1-3; clone size: NA; V gene: TRBV14; D gene: NA; CDR3 protein: CASSRRLRWGSGNTIYF; CDR3 DNA: TGTGCCAGCAGCCGACGACTGAGATGGGGGTCTGGAAACACCATATATTTT
J gene: TRBJ2-1; clone size: NA; V gene: TRBV6-5; D gene: TRBD2; CDR3 protein: CASGTSGSYEQFF; CDR3 DNA: TGTGCCAGCGGGACTAGCGGGAGCTATGAGCAGTTCTTC
J gene: TRBJ2-7; clone size: NA; V gene: TRBV6-1; D gene: NA; CDR3 protein: CASSEISSYEQYF; CDR3 DNA: TGTGCCAGCAGTGAAATAAGCTCCTACGAGCAGTACTTC
J gene: TRBJ2-1; clone size: NA; V gene: TRBV27; D gene: NA; CDR3 protein: CASSLTSEREQFF; CDR3 DNA: TGTGCCAGCAGTTTAACCAGCGAGCGTGAGCAGTTCTTC
J gene: TRBJ2-6; clone size: NA; V gene: TRBV6-9; D gene: NA; CDR3 protein: CASSPPDPLGANVLTF; CDR3 DNA: TGTGCCAGCAGTCCCCCCGACCCGCTCGGGGCCAACGTCCTGACTTTC
J gene: TRBJ1-5; clone size: once; V gene: TRBV6-5; D gene: NA; CDR3 protein: CASQDSGNQPQHF; CDR3 DNA: TGTGCCAGCCAAGACAGTGGCAATCAGCCCCAGCATTTT
J gene: TRBJ1-6; clone size: few; V gene: TRBV4-2; D gene: NA; CDR3 protein: CASSQGTVNSPLHF; CDR3 DNA: TGTGCCAGCAGCCAAGGGACAGTAAATTCACCCCTCCACTTT
J gene: TRBJ2-1; clone size: once; V gene: TRBV7-6; D gene: NA; CDR3 protein: CASSSPLAVNEQFF; CDR3 DNA: TGTGCCAGCAGCTCACCCCTCGCCGTAAATGAGCAGTTCTTC
J gene: TRBJ2-1; clone size: NA; V gene: TRBV19; D gene: TRBD2; CDR3 protein: CASSIGGSGEQFF; CDR3 DNA: TGTGCCAGTAGTATCGGGGGGTCTGGTGAGCAGTTCTTC
J gene: TRBJ2-1; clone size: NA; V gene: TRBV11-1; D gene: TRBD2; CDR3 protein: CASSLAIAGGPRNEQFF; CDR3 DNA: TGTGCCAGCAGCTTAGCTATCGCGGGGGGACCTAGGAATGAGCAGTTCTTC
J gene: TRBJ2-7; clone size: NA; V gene: TRBV5-1; D gene: TRBD1; CDR3 protein: CASSAGQGVSYEQYF; CDR3 DNA: TGCGCCAGCAGCGCGGGACAGGGGGTTTCCTACGAGCAGTACTTC
J gene: TRBJ2-5; clone size: NA; V gene: TRBV6-6; D gene: TRBD2; CDR3 protein: CASRPGTSGIRETQYF; CDR3 DNA: TGTGCCAGCAGGCCCGGGACTAGCGGGATCAGGGAGACCCAGTACTTC
J gene: TRBJ2-2; clone size: once; V gene: TRBV9; D gene: NA; CDR3 protein: CASSVVQGGAGELFF; CDR3 DNA: TGTGCCAGCAGCGTAGTCCAGGGGGGCGCCGGGGAGCTGTTTTTT